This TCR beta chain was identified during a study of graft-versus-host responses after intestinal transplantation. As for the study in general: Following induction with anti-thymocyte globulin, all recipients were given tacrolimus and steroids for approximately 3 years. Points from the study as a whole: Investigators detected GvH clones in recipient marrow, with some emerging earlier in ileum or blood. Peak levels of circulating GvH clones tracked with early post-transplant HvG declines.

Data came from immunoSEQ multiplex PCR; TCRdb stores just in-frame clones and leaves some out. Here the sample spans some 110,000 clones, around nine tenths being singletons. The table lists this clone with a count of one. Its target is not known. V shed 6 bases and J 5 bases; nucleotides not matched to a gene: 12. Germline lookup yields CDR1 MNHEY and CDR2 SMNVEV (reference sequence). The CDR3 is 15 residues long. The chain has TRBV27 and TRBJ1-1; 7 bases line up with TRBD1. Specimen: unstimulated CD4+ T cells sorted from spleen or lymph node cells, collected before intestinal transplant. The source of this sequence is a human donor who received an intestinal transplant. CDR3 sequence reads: CASSPRDRPLTEAFF. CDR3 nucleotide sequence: TGTGCCAGCAGCCCCCGGGACAGACCCTTAACTGAAGCTTTCTTT.